The rows below give T cell receptor beta chains drawn from one sample of a study of metastatic and nonmetastatic thyroid tumors. TCRdb used MiXCR to call clones anew from the PCR reads. The profile shows some 30,000 clones, approximately 31% of them singletons. Source material: blood. The receptors here all came from a female donor with papillary thyroid cancer or a benign thyroid nodule (not recorded which). Some clones in this sample may be carry-over from other donors' samples. The CDR3 runs from the conserved cysteine through the conserved F or W. D genes are given only for firm matches. Where a row states a size, it is once, few, many or the class of an expanded clone; other rows omit it.

D gene	V gene	CDR3 length	clone size	J gene	CDR3 protein	CDR3 DNA
.	TRBV20-1	14	once	TRBJ2-3	CSARRRRGIDTQYF	TGCAGTGCTAGGAGGAGGAGGGGTATTGATACGCAGTATTTT
TRBD1	TRBV5-1	14	.	TRBJ1-2	CASSGGTGLNGYTF	TGCGCCAGCAGCGGCGGGACAGGGTTGAATGGCTACACCTTC
.	TRBV11-2	16	many	TRBJ2-7	CASSLVEGLLSYEQYF	TGTGCCAGCAGCTTAGTCGAAGGACTCCTCTCCTACGAGCAGTACTTC
.	TRBV6-5	16	many	TRBJ1-1	CASSYSISDSRPEAFF	TGTGCCAGCAGTTACTCGATTTCGGACAGTAGGCCTGAAGCTTTCTTT
.	TRBV29-1	10	few	TRBJ1-2	CSSWAGGYTF	TGCAGTTCTTGGGCGGGTGGCTACACCTTC
.	TRBV5-1	15	.	TRBJ2-7	CASSRGGTATYEQYF	TGCGCCAGCAGCCGCGGAGGGACGGCGACCTACGAGCAGTACTTC
.	TRBV5-1	14	.	TRBJ2-1	CASSLGTSYNEQFF	TGCGCCAGCAGCTTGGGGACCTCCTACAATGAGCAGTTCTTC
.	TRBV19	11	.	TRBJ2-1	CARTIGGEQFF	TGTGCCAGAACTATAGGAGGTGAGCAGTTCTTC
TRBD1	TRBV11-2	13	.	TRBJ1-2	CASRLTGGYGYTF	TGTGCCAGCAGATTAACAGGGGGCTATGGCTACACCTTC
.	TRBV30	10	.	TRBJ2-2	CDWGNGELFF	TGTGACTGGGGGAACGGGGAGCTGTTTTTT
TRBD2	TRBV28	14	.	TRBJ2-7	CASSSRLAGREQYF	TGTGCCAGCAGTTCGCGACTAGCGGGACGCGAGCAGTACTTC
.	TRBV19	14	many	TRBJ1-4	CASTLDSQNEKLFF	TGTGCCAGTACTCTGGACAGTCAGAATGAAAAACTGTTTTTT
TRBD1	TRBV4-3	18	many	TRBJ2-6	CASSQDLQGRSGANVLTF	TGCGCCAGCAGCCAGGATCTACAGGGGCGTAGTGGGGCCAACGTCCTGACTTTC
TRBD1	TRBV20-1	14	.	TRBJ1-2	CSARRDRGDYGYTF	TGCAGTGCTAGAAGGGACAGGGGAGACTATGGCTACACCTTC
.	TRBV11-2	15	many	TRBJ2-5	CASSLGWGGGETQYF	TGTGCCAGCAGCTTAGGTTGGGGTGGGGGAGAGACCCAGTACTTC
.	TRBV11-2	15	medium-sized	TRBJ1-6	CASSSSTGPYSPLHF	TGTGCCAGCAGCTCGAGCACAGGGCCCTATTCACCCCTCCACTTT
TRBD2	TRBV5-5	17	many	TRBJ2-5	CASSSTSGIMGRETQYF	TGTGCCAGCAGCTCGACTAGCGGGATTATGGGGCGAGAGACCCAGTACTTC
.	TRBV9	13	many	TRBJ1-2	CASSVDGNYGYTF	TGTGCCAGCAGCGTAGACGGAAACTATGGCTACACCTTC
.	TRBV20-1	15	.	TRBJ2-3	CSAPRFDPSPDTQYF	TGCAGTGCTCCTAGATTTGATCCCTCTCCGGATACGCAGTATTTT
TRBD2	TRBV5-1	15	.	TRBJ2-3	CASSFSGSRVDTQYF	TGCGCCAGTAGCTTTAGCGGGAGTCGGGTAGATACGCAGTATTTT
TRBD1	TRBV6-1	14	few	TRBJ1-1	CASSQRTGVTEAFF	TGTGCCAGCAGTCAACGGACAGGGGTAACTGAAGCTTTCTTT
.	TRBV25-1	14	few	TRBJ2-7	CASSDTYQAYEQYF	TGTGCCAGCAGTGATACCTACCAAGCCTACGAGCAGTACTTC
TRBD2	TRBV7-2	15	many	TRBJ2-5	CASSALSGSWETQYF	TGTGCCAGCAGCGCGCTTAGCGGGAGCTGGGAGACCCAGTACTTC
.	TRBV5-1	17	once	TRBJ1-1	CASSDTRAGGKNTEAFF	TGCGCCAGCAGCGACACCCGGGCCGGGGGGAAGAACACTGAAGCTTTCTTT
TRBD1	TRBV27	20	.	TRBJ2-7	CASSVSGTGGARAGTYEQYF	TGTGCCAGCAGTGTATCCGGGACAGGGGGCGCTCGGGCCGGGACCTACGAGCAGTACTTC
TRBD2	TRBV9	16	.	TRBJ2-7	CANSVSAQLSGGEQYF	TGTGCCAACAGCGTATCGGCTCAACTTAGCGGGGGCGAGCAGTACTTC
TRBD1	TRBV5-6	16	many	TRBJ2-7	CASSFTGTGGFYEQYF	TGTGCCAGCAGCTTTACCGGGACAGGGGGCTTTTACGAGCAGTACTTC
.	TRBV28	14	medium-sized	TRBJ1-1	CASSFALPNTEAFF	TGTGCCAGCAGTTTCGCACTTCCGAACACTGAAGCTTTCTTT
.	TRBV7-8	15	.	TRBJ1-3	CASSLGTTSGNTIYF	TGTGCCAGCAGCTTAGGGACTACCTCTGGAAACACCATATATTTT
.	TRBV27	15	.	TRBJ2-7	CASSYFPGDNYEQYF	TGTGCCAGCAGCTACTTCCCAGGGGATAACTACGAGCAGTACTTC
TRBD2	TRBV28	18	.	TRBJ2-2	CASSSPRSTSGNTGVLFF	TGTGCCAGCAGTTCCCCCCGGAGCACTAGCGGGAACACCGGGGTGCTGTTCTTT
TRBD1	TRBV28	17	many	TRBJ2-4	CASSNSYRGRNKNIQYF	TGTGCCAGCAGTAACTCCTACAGGGGGAGGAACAAAAACATTCAGTACTTC
.	TRBV20-1	14	.	TRBJ2-7	CSARYFRSGSEQYF	TGCAGTGCTAGATATTTCAGGAGTGGGTCCGAGCAGTACTTC
.	TRBV28	11	few	TRBJ2-1	CASSLGNEQFF	TGTGCCAGCAGTTTGGGGAACGAGCAGTTCTTC
TRBD2	TRBV20-1	14	.	TRBJ2-5	CGARAGGPEETQYF	TGCGGTGCTAGGGCGGGAGGGCCAGAGGAGACCCAGTACTTC
.	TRBV4-1	13	.	TRBJ2-7	CASSQVPRPGEYF	TGCGCCAGCAGCCAAGTGCCGCGACCTGGGGAGTACTTC
.	TRBV4-1	17	many	TRBJ2-3	CASSQERAGAQADTQYF	TGCGCCAGCAGCCAAGAGAGGGCGGGGGCTCAGGCAGATACGCAGTATTTT
.	TRBV9	16	many	TRBJ2-5	CASSVGPVTYQETQYF	TGTGCCAGCAGCGTAGGTCCCGTTACGTACCAAGAGACCCAGTACTTC
.	TRBV20-1	15	.	TRBJ2-1	CSARPYPRCYNEQFF	TGCAGTGCTAGACCTTACCCTAGGTGTTACAATGAGCAGTTCTTC
TRBD1	TRBV9	15	many	TRBJ2-3	CASSVGGDSTDTQYF	TGTGCCAGCAGCGTAGGTGGGGACAGTACAGATACGCAGTATTTT
.	TRBV5-8	15	many	TRBJ1-1	CASSLFQGMNTEAFF	TGTGCCAGCAGCTTGTTCCAGGGCATGAACACTGAAGCTTTCTTT
TRBD1	TRBV6-2/TRBV6-3	15	few	TRBJ2-1	CASSQLGQCRNEQFF	TGTGCCAGCAGTCAACTGGGACAGTGTAGAAATGAGCAGTTCTTC
.	TRBV5-4	14	.	TRBJ1-1	CASRAASENTEAFF	TGTGCCAGCAGGGCCGCCTCCGAGAACACTGAAGCTTTCTTT
.	TRBV20-1	12	many	TRBJ1-1	CSASLGDTEAFF	TGCAGTGCTAGTCTCGGCGACACTGAAGCTTTCTTT
TRBD1	TRBV5-1	14	.	TRBJ1-6	CASSFDRGNSPLHF	TGCGCCAGCAGCTTCGACAGGGGGAATTCACCCCTCCACTTT
.	TRBV9	18	.	TRBJ2-5	CASSVATQGGGHQETQYF	TGTGCCAGCAGCGTAGCCACTCAGGGTGGGGGCCACCAAGAGACCCAGTACTTC
TRBD2	TRBV10-3	17	many	TRBJ2-7	CATRAGLAGGATYEQYF	TGTGCCACCCGGGCGGGACTAGCGGGAGGGGCAACCTACGAGCAGTACTTC
.	TRBV7-9	15	once	TRBJ1-6	CASSLMGPTHSPLHF	TGTGCCAGCAGCTTAATGGGCCCAACCCATTCACCCCTCCACTTT
.	TRBV5-1	14	.	TRBJ2-7	CASSFSGVSYEQYF	TGCGCCAGCAGTTTTTCAGGGGTGTCCTACGAGCAGTACTTC
.	TRBV10-3	12	many	TRBJ2-3	CAISDSTDTQYF	TGTGCCATCAGTGACAGCACAGATACGCAGTATTTT
TRBD2	TRBV6-5	19	many	TRBJ2-1	CASIPGGARPSYSYNEQFF	TGTGCCAGCATCCCCGGGGGGGCGCGGCCTTCTTACTCCTACAATGAGCAGTTCTTC
.	TRBV20-1	14	once	TRBJ1-2	CSARDAGFETGYTF	TGCAGTGCTAGAGATGCCGGGTTCGAAACCGGCTACACCTTC